A single sample is the source of the 21 T cell receptor beta chains below, sequenced in a study of PD-L1 blockade in urothelial cancer. This table comes from immunoSEQ multiplex PCR, and its TCRdb copy is limited to in-frame clones, with some not included. The table lists around 56,000 clones, around 83% of them singletons. The specimen comprised PBMCs, sampled around atezolizumab (anti-PD-L1) treatment. These receptors were taken from a man aged 50-60 years with urothelial cancer.

The CDR3 reads CASSQDGLSGANVLTF. The CDR3 coding sequence is TGTGCCAGCAGCCAAGATGGACTCTCTGGGGCCAACGTCCTGACTTTC. The chain combines TRBV4-2 with TRBJ2-6; maybe TRBD2 (5 bases). Per germline, CDR1 LGHNA and CDR2 YNFKEQ. This CDR3 contains 16 residues. Trimming left V 0 bases short and J 0 bases short, with 6 bases between.

The chain uses TRBV7-3 and TRBJ2-1; 10 nucleotides align to TRBD2. The CDR3 totals 17 residues. Germline V gives CDR1 SGHTA, CDR2 FQGTGA. V lost 5 bases to trimming and J lost 9 bases; unmatched junction nucleotides: 16. The CDR3 spells CASSRKGVAGGRGEQFF. The CDR3 DNA reads TGTGCCAGCAGCCGAAAAGGGGTAGCGGGAGGCAGAGGTGAGCAGTTCTTC.

The chain joins TRBV5-6 to TRBJ1-1; D perhaps matches TRBD1 (5 bases). There are 15 residues in the CDR3. In germline, CDR1 is SGHDT, CDR2 YYEEEE. Trimming shortened V by 5 bases and J by 5 bases, and 19 bases separated the two germline ends. The CDR3 reads CASRPEGAGPTEAFF. Here the CDR3 DNA reads TGTGCCAGCAGACCCGAGGGAGCGGGGCCGACTGAAGCTTTCTTT. The variable domain in full, with the rest retrieved from reference TRBV5-6 and TRBJ1-1, is DAGVTQSPTHLIKTRGQQVTLRCSPKSGHDTVSWYQQALGQGPQFIFQYYEEEERQRGNFPDRFSGHQFPNYSSELNVNALLLGDSALYLCASRPEGAGPTEAFFGQGTRLTVV.

This clone showed up just once. This chain uses TRBV4-2 with TRBJ2-1, with 10 nucleotides matching TRBD2. The CDR3 has 18 residues. V was clipped by 2 bases and J by 0 bases; unmatched bases: 7. CDR1 and CDR2 from the germline V gene are LGHNA and YNFKEQ. The CDR3 loop is CASSQPGTSDFSYNEQFF. For the CDR3, the DNA is TGTGCCAGCAGCCAACCCGGGACTAGCGACTTCTCCTACAATGAGCAGTTCTTC.

V gene TRBV18 combines with J gene TRBJ2-1; a weak D match, TRBD2 (6 bases). Looked up from germline, CDR1 is KGHSH and CDR2 is LQKENI. The CDR3 loop spans 16 amino acids. V was shortened by 8 bases and J by 1 base, with 18 bases between the two germline ends. CDR3 bases: TGTGCCAGCACCACTGGGGGGAGTAGGTCCTACAATGAGCAGTTCTTC. Protein product: CASTTGGSRSYNEQFF.

The chain combines TRBV6-6 with TRBJ1-1; D perhaps matches TRBD1 (6 bases). The CDR3 is 13 amino acids. Germline V CDR1 and CDR2: MNHNY, SVGAGI (reference sequence). Trimming took off 7 bases at V and 11 bases at J, with 20 bases between the two ends. The CDR3 protein is CASTRGGADRAFF. DNA of the CDR3: TGTGCCAGCACCCGGGGGGGGGCAGATAGGGCTTTCTTT.

This clone was detected many times. The chain has TRBV6-5 and TRBJ1-1, with TRBD1 as a possible D gene (6 bases). With 9 bases removed from V and 3 bases from J, the gap between germline ends came to 20 bases. The V gene's germline CDR1 is MNHEY and CDR2 SVGAGI. The CDR3 length is 15 residues. Here the CDR3 reads CARSRRRGWDTEAFF. The CDR3 DNA follows: TGTGCCAGGTCCAGACGCAGGGGATGGGACACTGAAGCTTTCTTT.

The CDR3 spells CASSRSLGTGSSYEQYF. CDR3 nucleotide sequence: TGCGCCAGCAGCCGATCGCTTGGGACAGGGTCCTCCTACGAGCAGTACTTC. The chain combines TRBV5-1 with TRBJ2-7; TRBD1 matches 9 bases. The germline CDR1 and CDR2 sequences are SGHRS and YFSETQ. With V trimmed by 4 bases and J by 0 bases, 11 bases remained unmatched. The CDR3 covers 17 residues. Filled out from reference TRBV5-1 and TRBJ2-7, the complete variable domain reads KAGVTQTPRYLIKTRGQQVTLSCSPISGHRSVSWYQQTPGQGLQFLFEYFSETQRNKGNFPGRFSGRQFSNSRSEMNVSTLELGDSALYLCASSRSLGTGSSYEQYFGPGTRLTVT.

The chain's CDR3 is CASIGSSYNSPLHF. CDR3 nucleotide sequence: TGTGCCAGCATCGGGAGCTCCTATAATTCACCCCTCCACTTT. The chain uses TRBV6-1 and TRBJ1-6, with D unresolved. The germline V gene encodes CDR1 MNHNS and CDR2 SASEGT. The CDR3 spans 14 residues. With 7 bases removed from V and 0 bases from J, the gap between germline ends came to 7 bases.

The rearrangement joins TRBV28 to TRBJ1-2; perhaps TRBD1 as D (6 bases). The CDR3 covers 16 residues. V was clipped by 6 bases and J by 3 bases, with 20 bases between them. Germline V gives CDR1 MDHEN, CDR2 SYDVKM. CDR3 sequence (DNA): TGTGCCAGCAGCCATGGCGGGGGCGTCATCGACTATGGCTACACCTTC. It translates to CASSHGGGVIDYGYTF.

V is TRBV7-3 and J is TRBJ2-7; 9 bases agree with TRBD1. Germline CDR1 and CDR2: SGHTA and FQGTGA. This CDR3 is 13 amino acids long. The CDR3 bases are TGTGTCCCAGGGGACAGGGTGGCCTACGAGCAGTACTTC. Translating it yields CVPGDRVAYEQYF.

The rearrangement uses TRBV19 and TRBJ2-1; 11 positions match TRBD2. Unmatched junction bases numbered 21, after V lost 4 bases and J lost 10 bases. From germline, CDR1 is LNHDA and CDR2 SQIVND (reference sequence). The CDR3 runs to 19 residues. The CDR3 DNA reads TGTGCCAGTAGTAGGCAACCTTTAGCGGGAGGGCGTATCCGATCGGAGCAGTTCTTC. It specifies CASSRQPLAGGRIRSEQFF. Using reference TRBV19 and TRBJ2-1 for the parts outside the CDR3, the full variable domain is DGGITQSPKYLFRKEGQNVTLSCEQNLNHDAMYWYRQDPGQGLRLIYYSQIVNDFQKGDIAEGYSVSREKKESFPLTVTSAQKNPTAFYLCASSRQPLAGGRIRSEQFFGPGTRLTVL.

The genes are TRBV27 and TRBJ2-3; 8 bases fit TRBD1. Germline-derived CDR1 and CDR2 are MNHEY and SMNVEV (reference sequence). V trimming: 4 bases; J trimming: 4 bases; junction bases outside the gene matches: 4. This CDR3 has 14 residues. The CDR3 sequence: CASSSPTGADTQYF. The CDR3 nucleotides are TGTGCCAGCAGTTCACCGACAGGGGCAGATACGCAGTATTTT.

The V call is TRBV6-1, the J call TRBJ2-7, with D possibly matching TRBD2 (5 bases). Looked up from germline, CDR1 is MNHNS and CDR2 is SASEGT. The ends were cut back, 1 base at V and 0 bases at J, with 7 bases in the middle. The CDR3 spans 14 residues. The CDR3: CASSEVANSYEQYF. CDR3 in DNA: TGTGCCAGCAGTGAAGTAGCGAACTCCTACGAGCAGTACTTC.

The chain links TRBV7-3 to TRBJ1-1, with D maybe TRBD1 (6 bases). This CDR3 region has 17 residues. Germline V lookup: CDR1 SGHTA, CDR2 FQGTGA. Between the trimmed V and J ends, which lost 5 bases and 1 base, there was a span of 20 bases. The CDR3 protein is CASSPSGTRGRNTEAFF. CDR3 DNA sequence: TGTGCCAGCAGCCCGTCTGGGACCAGGGGCCGGAACACTGAAGCTTTCTTT. Together with reference TRBV7-3 and TRBJ1-1, the CDR3 gives the full variable domain: GAGVSQTPSNKVTEKGKYVELRCDPISGHTALYWYRQSLGQGPEFLIYFQGTGAADDSGLPNDRFFAVRPEGSVSTLKIQRTERGDSAVYLCASSPSGTRGRNTEAFFGQGTRLTVV.

The rearrangement uses TRBV29-1 and TRBJ2-7; tentatively, D is TRBD2 (5 bases). The V end lost 4 bases, the J end lost 4 bases, and 17 bases lay between the germline ends. CDR3 size: 14 residues. Germline V gene data show CDR1 as SQVTM and CDR2 as ANQGSEA. The CDR3 bases are TGCAGCGTTGTGGGAGACTCTGTAACGTACGAGCAGTACTTC. This translates into CSVVGDSVTYEQYF.

The chain combines TRBV9 with TRBJ1-2; 8 nucleotides match TRBD1. The ends lost 3 bases at V and 4 bases at J; junction bases unmatched: 5. Germline lookup yields CDR1 SGDLS and CDR2 YYNGEE. The CDR3 spans 14 residues. The chain's CDR3 is CASSAGQGPYGYTF. The CDR3, as DNA: TGTGCCAGCAGCGCCGGACAGGGCCCCTATGGCTACACCTTC. Using reference TRBV9 and TRBJ1-2 for the parts outside the CDR3, the full variable domain is DSGVTQTPKHLITATGQRVTLRCSPRSGDLSVYWYQQSLDQGLQFLIQYYNGEERAKGNILERFSAQQFPDLHSELNLSSLELGDSALYFCASSAGQGPYGYTFGSGTRLTVV.

This chain links TRBV5-1 with TRBJ2-2; D remains ambiguous. V shed 5 bases and J shed 4 bases, with 3 bases lying between them. The CDR3 covers 11 residues. The germline V gene encodes CDR1 SGHRS and CDR2 YFSETQ. In DNA form, the CDR3 reads TGCGCCAGCAGTAGCACCGGGGAGCTGTTTTTT. Its protein is CASSSTGELFF.

The rearrangement links TRBV4-1 to TRBJ2-2; the D is unclear. CDR1 is MGHRA, CDR2 YSYEKL, per germline. V dropped 0 bases and J dropped 7 bases, with 6 bases sitting between them. The CDR3 covers 13 residues. CDR3 DNA sequence: TGCGCCAGCAGCCAAGATCTCGTCGGGGAGCTGTTTTTT. This translates into CASSQDLVGELFF.

The V call is TRBV6-1, the J call TRBJ1-1; D remains ambiguous. The germline V gene has CDR1 MNHNS and CDR2 SASEGT. This CDR3 contains 13 residues. Trimming removed 1 base from V and 8 bases from J, with 11 bases in between. CDR3 amino acids: CASSEVAALEAFF. The CDR3 DNA is TGTGCCAGCAGTGAAGTAGCGGCCTTGGAAGCTTTCTTT.

The chain has TRBV5-5 and TRBJ2-5; the D is unclear. Per germline, CDR1 SGHKS and CDR2 YYEKEE (reference sequence). Trimming removed 1 base at V and 5 bases at J, with 9 bases between. The CDR3 runs 13 residues. The CDR3 protein is CASSLFLSETQYF. The DNA for the CDR3 is TGTGCCAGCAGCTTGTTCCTAAGCGAGACCCAGTACTTC.